This T cell receptor (beta chain) is drawn from a study of blood T cells in healthy people across ages. The CDR3 is 14 residues long. This clonotype was detected ten times or more. Those donating, healthy Caucasian individuals from Russia, were aged roughly 6 to 95. With a J-beta primer mix and a sample-barcoded 5' primer, a second PCR ran about 6 to 11 cycles. TCRdb reprocessed the 5' RACE reads via MiXCR and lists one record per CDR3 protein. Of 700,000 or so distinct CDR3 sequences in the sample, about a fifth were seen once. The V call is TRBV12-3 or TRBV12-4, the J call TRBJ2-1; perhaps TRBD2 as D (6 bases). The DNA end is a closer match to TRBJ2-7, so the J assignment may be wrong. The TCR was taken from a man aged 65-85 years in good health. The specimen sequenced was blood. The CDR3 loop is CASSPRTTVREQYF. Here the CDR3 DNA reads TGTGCCAGCAGCCCTCGGACTACAGTGCGCGAGCAGTACTTC.